This T cell receptor (beta chain) comes out of a study of regulatory T cells in long-lasting Graves disease. Study-level background: Patients met the persistent Graves' disease definition after over 5 years of antithyroid drugs with positive TSH receptor antibodies. Whole-study findings and limits: Patients with persistent disease showed a bias toward TRBV28, TRBJ1-2 and TRBJ2-5. Clonotypes that were public and shared totalled fewer than 3,500 in persistent patients versus about a thousand in new patients. The sample size was small, and this may have reduced accuracy.

Construction of the TCR beta libraries employed iRepertoire HTBI primers in conjunction with Arm-PCR of CDR3 regions. MiXCR, applied by TCRdb to the multiplex PCR reads, yields one record per CDR3 protein. The sample comprises over 350,000 distinct CDR3 sequences, less than 25% of which are singletons, and around 20% rests with the top ten. This clonotype was recorded many times. Its cognate antigen is unknown. Trimming took off 5 bases at V and 4 bases at J, with 17 bases between the two ends. Germline V CDR1 and CDR2: DFQATT, SNEGSKA (reference sequence). The CDR3 totals 14 residues. The time point denotes: persistent/refractory GD, antithyroid drugs over 5 years with positive TRAb. From RNA extracted from PBMCs, the TCR library was made.

Source: peripheral blood mononuclear cells (PBMCs), taken when the disease was refractory, from a patient treated with antithyroid drugs. This TCR was sampled from a female donor with Graves disease. The chain combines TRBV20-1 with TRBJ2-5, with D hard to call. CDR3 coding DNA: TGCAGTGCTGTCAAGTTGGCCGGGCGAGAGACCCAGTACTTC. It yields the protein CSAVKLAGRETQYF.